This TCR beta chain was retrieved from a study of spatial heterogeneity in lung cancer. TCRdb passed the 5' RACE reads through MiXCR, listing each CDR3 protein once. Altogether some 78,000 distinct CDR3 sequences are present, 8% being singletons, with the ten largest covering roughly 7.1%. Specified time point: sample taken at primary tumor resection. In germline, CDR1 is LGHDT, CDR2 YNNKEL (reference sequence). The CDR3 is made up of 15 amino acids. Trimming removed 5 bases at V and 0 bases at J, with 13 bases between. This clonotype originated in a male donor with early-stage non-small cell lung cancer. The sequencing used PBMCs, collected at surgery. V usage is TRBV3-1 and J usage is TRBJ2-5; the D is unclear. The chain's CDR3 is CASSLARPNQETQYF. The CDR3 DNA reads TGTGCCAGCAGCTTGGCCCGCCCCAACCAAGAGACCCAGTACTTC.